Listed below are T cell receptor beta chains from one sample, sequenced in a study of OX40 agonist ivuxolimab in advanced cancers. Sequenced by immunoSEQ multiplex PCR; TCRdb stores in-frame clones only, minus some. The sample records more than 65,000 clones, approximately 90% being singletons. The sample was CD4+ or CD8+ T cells sorted from blood, taken in a trial of the OX40 agonist ivuxolimab. The source of these receptors is an adult with an advanced solid tumor such as melanoma, head and neck, liver or kidney cancer. Each CDR3 is given with its conserved first and last residue. D genes are given only for firm matches. Where a row states a size, it is once, few, many or the class of an expanded clone; other rows omit it.

j_call v_call d_call clone_size cdr3_aa cdr3_nt
TRBJ2-7 TRBV6-1 . . CASTRRDTGFEQYF TGTGCCAGCACCCGGAGGGACACCGGTTTCGAGCAGTACTTC
TRBJ2-7 TRBV6-6 . . CASSYSLGASYEQYF TGTGCCAGCAGTTACTCCTTGGGGGCTAGCTACGAGCAGTACTTC
TRBJ1-3 TRBV5-1 . . CASSPEYSGNTIYF TGCGCCAGCAGCCCCGAGTACTCTGGAAACACCATATATTTT
TRBJ2-3 TRBV5-1 TRBD1 . CASSLAGTGISDTQYF TGCGCCAGCAGCTTGGCGGGGACAGGGATATCAGATACGCAGTATTTT
TRBJ1-1 TRBV6-5 . . CASILEGGGTEAFF TGTGCCAGCATTCTCGAAGGGGGGGGTACTGAAGCTTTCTTT
TRBJ1-2 TRBV5-1 . . CASSSLGSSSSNYGYTF TGCGCCAGCAGCTCTCTAGGTTCCAGCTCTTCTAACTATGGCTACACCTTC
TRBJ1-1 TRBV7-8 . few CASSLVGMNTEAFF TGTGCCAGCAGCTTAGTCGGGATGAACACTGAAGCTTTCTTT
TRBJ2-2 TRBV5-1 TRBD2 . CASSQLAGGLGGELFF TGCGCCAGCAGCCAACTAGCGGGGGGGCTCGGCGGGGAGCTGTTTTTT
TRBJ1-6 TRBV5-4 TRBD1 . CASSQQGWLGSPLHF TGTGCCAGCAGCCAACAGGGGTGGCTTGGTTCACCCCTCCACTTT
TRBJ2-4 TRBV11-2 . . CASSLDPGDIQYF TGTGCCAGCAGCTTAGATCCAGGGGACATTCAGTACTTC
TRBJ2-3 TRBV7-9 . . CASKRGPTDTQYF TGTGCCAGCAAACGGGGGCCCACAGATACGCAGTATTTT
TRBJ2-1 TRBV5-1 TRBD1 . CASSRGTGGNEQFF TGCGCCAGCAGCCGAGGGACAGGGGGCAATGAGCAGTTCTTC
TRBJ1-1 TRBV5-6 . . CASSFVGVTEAFF TGTGCCAGCAGCTTTGTAGGGGTCACTGAAGCTTTCTTT
TRBJ2-5 TRBV6-5 TRBD2 . CASSFSGWTGETQYF TGTGCCAGCAGTTTTAGCGGGTGGACTGGGGAGACCCAGTACTTC
TRBJ2-2 TRBV7-2 . . CASSFTGTPGGELFF TGTGCCAGCAGCTTCACCGGGACTCCGGGCGGGGAGCTGTTTTTT
TRBJ2-3 TRBV5-3 . . CARSLRGTDSTDTQYF TGTGCCAGAAGCTTGCGGGGAACCGACAGCACAGATACGCAGTATTTT
TRBJ1-2 TRBV27 TRBD1 . CASSSGQGVYGYTF TGTGCCAGCAGTTCGGGACAGGGGGTCTATGGCTACACCTTC
TRBJ2-5 TRBV5-4 TRBD2 . CASSLNLGGGPQETQYF TGTGCCAGCAGCTTGAATTTGGGCGGGGGGCCCCAAGAGACCCAGTACTTC
TRBJ2-7 TRBV7-2 TRBD2 . CASSPRASSGGPYEQYF TGTGCCAGCAGCCCCCGAGCCTCTAGCGGGGGACCCTACGAGCAGTACTTC
TRBJ2-5 TRBV2 TRBD2 . CARGGRTRQETQYF TGTGCCCGGGGGGGTAGAACTAGGCAAGAGACCCAGTACTTC
TRBJ1-5 TRBV18 . . CASSDTYNQPQHF TGTGCCAGCTCAGACACATACAATCAGCCCCAGCATTTT
TRBJ2-7 TRBV2 . once CASTDYPLNEQYF TGTGCCAGCACAGACTACCCTCTTAACGAGCAGTACTTC
TRBJ2-3 TRBV6-5 TRBD1 . CASSYRGYFTDTQYF TGTGCCAGCAGCTACAGGGGTTACTTCACAGATACGCAGTATTTT
TRBJ2-1 TRBV5-5 . . CASRVGASYNEQFF TGTGCCAGCAGAGTCGGGGCCTCCTACAATGAGCAGTTCTTC
TRBJ1-1 TRBV7-8 . . CASSRRRAGVDTEAFF TGTGCCAGCAGCCGGCGCCGGGCGGGGGTCGACACTGAAGCTTTCTTT
TRBJ1-6 TRBV27 . . CASKSSYNSPLHF TGTGCCAGCAAGAGCTCCTATAATTCACCCCTCCACTTT
TRBJ1-2 TRBV2 . once CASSDYPGDYGYTF TGTGCCAGCAGTGATTACCCCGGGGACTATGGCTACACCTTC
TRBJ1-5 TRBV7-2 . once CASSLKGAGGNQPQHF TGTGCCAGCAGCTTAAAAGGTGCAGGGGGCAATCAGCCCCAGCATTTT
TRBJ2-2 TRBV7-8 . . CASNGGWSTGELFF TGTGCCAGCAATGGGGGGTGGAGCACCGGGGAGCTGTTTTTT
TRBJ1-6 TRBV10-3 TRBD1 . CAIKGQGESPLHF TGTGCCATCAAAGGACAGGGCGAATCACCCCTCCACTTT
TRBJ1-2 TRBV7-2 TRBD1 . CASSRDRANYGYTF TGTGCCAGCAGCCGAGACAGGGCGAACTATGGCTACACCTTC
TRBJ1-4 TRBV11-2 . . CASSRTPGLTNEKLFF TGTGCCAGCAGCCGAACTCCGGGACTGACTAATGAAAAACTGTTTTTT
TRBJ2-1 TRBV7-3 . . CASSSSGDNEQFF TGTGCCAGCAGCTCCTCAGGGGACAATGAGCAGTTCTTC
TRBJ1-5 TRBV27 . . CASSLSPGVNQPQHF TGTGCCAGCAGTTTAAGCCCGGGTGTGAATCAGCCCCAGCATTTT
TRBJ1-1 TRBV2 . . CASSAVLGQDDTEAFF TGTGCCAGCAGTGCGGTACTAGGGCAGGACGACACTGAAGCTTTCTTT
TRBJ2-4 TRBV7-2 TRBD2 . CASSQGGAGGLNIQYF TGTGCCAGCAGCCAAGGGGGTGCGGGGGGCCTAAACATTCAGTACTTC
TRBJ2-1 TRBV7-3 . . CASSFGGDNEQFF TGTGCCAGCAGCTTCGGCGGGGACAATGAGCAGTTCTTC
TRBJ2-5 TRBV13 . . CASSLGLWDQETQYF TGTGCCAGCAGCTTAGGCCTCTGGGATCAAGAGACCCAGTACTTC
TRBJ1-6 TRBV30 . . CAWHFGTLGKTNSPLHF TGTGCCTGGCATTTTGGGACCCTCGGTAAAACTAATTCACCCCTCCACTTT
TRBJ2-7 TRBV6-1 . . CASSEARSYEQYF TGTGCCAGCAGTGAAGCAAGGAGCTACGAGCAGTACTTC
TRBJ1-1 TRBV6-1 TRBD1 . CASSVQGLNTEAFF TGTGCCAGCAGTGTACAGGGGCTGAACACTGAAGCTTTCTTT
TRBJ2-7 TRBV6-1 . . CASSEAARFYEQYF TGTGCCAGCAGTGAAGCGGCGCGGTTCTACGAGCAGTACTTC
TRBJ1-6 TRBV5-1 . . CASSLTVSSYNSPLHF TGCGCCAGCAGCCTGACGGTTAGCTCCTATAATTCACCCCTCCACTTT
TRBJ1-1 TRBV18 . . CASSPTTGKRRADTEAFF TGTGCCAGCTCACCGACCACAGGGAAAAGAAGGGCGGACACTGAAGCTTTCTTT
TRBJ1-5 TRBV28 . few CASSSADQPQHF TGTGCCAGCAGTTCGGCAGATCAGCCCCAGCATTTT
TRBJ1-5 TRBV28 TRBD1 . CASSPGGRNQPQHF TGTGCCAGCAGCCCAGGGGGCCGCAATCAGCCCCAGCATTTT